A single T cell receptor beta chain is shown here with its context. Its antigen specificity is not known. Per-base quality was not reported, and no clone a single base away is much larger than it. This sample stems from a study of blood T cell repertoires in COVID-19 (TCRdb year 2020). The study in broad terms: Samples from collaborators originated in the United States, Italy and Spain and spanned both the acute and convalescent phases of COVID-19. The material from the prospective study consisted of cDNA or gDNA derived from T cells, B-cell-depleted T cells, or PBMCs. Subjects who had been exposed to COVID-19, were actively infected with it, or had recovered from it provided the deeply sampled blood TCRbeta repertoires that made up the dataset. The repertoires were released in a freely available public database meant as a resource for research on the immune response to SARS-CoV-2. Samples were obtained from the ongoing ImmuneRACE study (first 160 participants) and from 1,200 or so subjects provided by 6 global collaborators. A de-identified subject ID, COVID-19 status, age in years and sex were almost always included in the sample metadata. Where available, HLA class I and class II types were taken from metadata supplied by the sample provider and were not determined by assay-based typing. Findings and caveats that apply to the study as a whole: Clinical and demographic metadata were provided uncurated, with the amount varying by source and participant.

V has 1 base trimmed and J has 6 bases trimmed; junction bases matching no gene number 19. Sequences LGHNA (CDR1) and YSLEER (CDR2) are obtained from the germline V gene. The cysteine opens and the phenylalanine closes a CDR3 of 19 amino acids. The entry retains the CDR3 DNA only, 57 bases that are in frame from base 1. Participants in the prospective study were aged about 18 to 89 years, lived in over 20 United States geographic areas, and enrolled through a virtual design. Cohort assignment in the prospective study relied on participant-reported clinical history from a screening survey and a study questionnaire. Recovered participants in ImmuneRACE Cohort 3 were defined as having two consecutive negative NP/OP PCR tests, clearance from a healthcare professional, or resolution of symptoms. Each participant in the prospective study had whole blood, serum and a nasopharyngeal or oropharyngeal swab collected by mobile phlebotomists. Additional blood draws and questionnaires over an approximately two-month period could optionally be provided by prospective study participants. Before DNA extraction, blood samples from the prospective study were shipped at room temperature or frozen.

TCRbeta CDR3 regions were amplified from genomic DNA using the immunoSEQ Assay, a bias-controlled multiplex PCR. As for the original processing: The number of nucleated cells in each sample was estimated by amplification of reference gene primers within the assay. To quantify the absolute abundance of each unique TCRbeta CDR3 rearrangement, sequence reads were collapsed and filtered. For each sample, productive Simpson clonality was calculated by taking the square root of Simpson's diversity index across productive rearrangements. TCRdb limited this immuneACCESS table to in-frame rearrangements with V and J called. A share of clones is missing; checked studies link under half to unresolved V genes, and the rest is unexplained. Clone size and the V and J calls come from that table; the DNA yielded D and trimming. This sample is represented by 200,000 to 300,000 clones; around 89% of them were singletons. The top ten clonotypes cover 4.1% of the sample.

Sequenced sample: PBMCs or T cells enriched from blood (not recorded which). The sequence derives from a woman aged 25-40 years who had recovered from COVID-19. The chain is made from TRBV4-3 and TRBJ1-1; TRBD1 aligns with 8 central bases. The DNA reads TGCGCCAGCAGCCAAGCACCCGGACAGGGACTCTGGGGCAGGCCTGAAGCTTTCTTT. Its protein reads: CASSQAPGQGLWGRPEAFF.